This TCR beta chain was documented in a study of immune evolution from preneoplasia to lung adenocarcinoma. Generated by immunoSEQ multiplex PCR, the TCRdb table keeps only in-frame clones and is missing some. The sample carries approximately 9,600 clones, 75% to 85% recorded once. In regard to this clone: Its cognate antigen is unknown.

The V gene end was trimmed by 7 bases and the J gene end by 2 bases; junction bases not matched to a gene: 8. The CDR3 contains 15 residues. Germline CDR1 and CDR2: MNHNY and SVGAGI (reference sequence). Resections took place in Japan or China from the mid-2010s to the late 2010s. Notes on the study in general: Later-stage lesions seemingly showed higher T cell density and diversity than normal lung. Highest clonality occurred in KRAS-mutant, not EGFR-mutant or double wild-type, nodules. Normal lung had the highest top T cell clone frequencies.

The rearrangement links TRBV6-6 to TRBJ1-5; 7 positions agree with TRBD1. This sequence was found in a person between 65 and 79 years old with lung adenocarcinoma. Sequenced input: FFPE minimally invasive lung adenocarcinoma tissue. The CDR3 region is CASIPGGMGNQPQHF. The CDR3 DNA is TGTGCCAGCATCCCAGGGGGAATGGGCAATCAGCCCCAGCATTTT.